The 10 T cell receptor beta chains listed next were all sequenced from one sample in a study of T cell changes during pregnancy in multiple sclerosis. TCRdb keeps only in-frame clones here, not all; method: immunoSEQ multiplex PCR. The sample has 80,000 to 100,000 clones, 85% to 95% seen once. The source material was peripheral blood, sampled in the first trimester of pregnancy. The source is a female donor with multiple sclerosis, enrolled in a pregnancy study.

The CDR3, as DNA: TGTGCCAGCAGCTTAAATCCAGGGAGGAAGGATGGCTACACCTTC. It is translated as CASSLNPGRKDGYTF. The rearrangement uses TRBV11-2 and TRBJ1-2, with D possibly matching TRBD1 (5 bases). Per the germline V gene, CDR1 is SGHAT and CDR2 is FQNNGV. V dropped 2 bases and J dropped 6 bases, with 16 bases sitting between them. The CDR3 is made up of 15 amino acids. The entire variable domain, with the rest obtained from reference TRBV11-2 and TRBJ1-2, is as follows: EAGVAQSPRYKIIEKRQSVAFWCNPISGHATLYWYQQILGQGPKLLIQFQNNGVVDDSQLPKDRFSAERLKGVDSTLKIQPAKLEDSAVYLCASSLNPGRKDGYTFGSGTRLTVV.

This clone was recorded only once. The chain combines TRBV4-1 with TRBJ2-5; D remains ambiguous. Trimming removed 4 bases at V and 4 bases at J, with 4 bases between. Germline V gene sequence: CDR1 MGHRA, CDR2 YSYEKL. The CDR3 loop spans 11 amino acids. The chain's CDR3 is CASSLRETQYF. The CDR3 DNA is TGCGCCAGCAGCCTCAGAGAGACCCAGTACTTC.

This clone was detected once. This CDR3 is also generated by other DNA sequences in the sample. The chain employs TRBV29-1 and TRBJ2-3, with a possible D match to TRBD2 (6 bases). Germline CDR1 and CDR2: SQVTM and ANQGSEA. The CDR3 extends over 12 amino acids. V shed 6 bases and J shed 0 bases, with 7 bases lying between them. CDR3 coding DNA: TGCAGCGTGGAGGGGAGCACAGATACGCAGTATTTT. As protein: CSVEGSTDTQYF.

This chain joins TRBV11-1 and TRBJ2-1; 10 bases are shared with TRBD2. CDR1 and CDR2 from the germline V gene are SGHAT and FQDESV (reference sequence). V lost 2 bases and J lost 6; bases outside the gene matches: 4. The CDR3 loop spans 15 amino acids. In DNA form, the CDR3 reads TGTGCCAGCAGCTTACAGCGACTAGCGGGCAATGAGCAGTTCTTC. Translated: CASSLQRLAGNEQFF.

The CDR3 is CASGLFSGRANTGELFF. The CDR3 nucleotides read TGTGCTAGTGGTTTGTTTAGCGGGAGGGCAAACACCGGGGAGCTGTTTTTT. The V gene is TRBV12-5, the J gene TRBJ2-2; TRBD2 aligns across 11 bases. J was trimmed by 2 bases and V by 2 bases; bases with no gene match: 4. The germline V gene has CDR1 LGHNT and CDR2 FRNRAP. This CDR3 has 17 amino acids.

This clone appeared a few times. This sequence joins TRBV28 and TRBJ1-1; weak D call: TRBD1 (6 bases). Trimming took 5 bases from V and 8 from J, leaving 15 bases between them. Per the germline V gene, CDR1 is MDHEN and CDR2 is SYDVKM. This CDR3 is 13 amino acids long. This chain's CDR3 is CASSPLVQGEAFF. The CDR3 bases are TGTGCCAGCAGTCCGTTGGTACAGGGAGAAGCTTTCTTT.

The gene calls are TRBV2 and TRBJ2-4; weak D call: TRBD2 (5 bases). Germline values: CDR1 SNHLY, CDR2 FYNNEI. The length of the CDR3 is 15 residues. V gave up 4 bases and J gave up 2 bases, with 12 bases separating them. The DNA for the CDR3 is TGTGCCAGCAGTGTTGTAGCGAGGACCAAAAACATTCAGTACTTC. Protein product: CASSVVARTKNIQYF. The variable domain in full, with the rest retrieved from reference TRBV2 and TRBJ2-4, is EPEVTQTPSHQVTQMGQEVILRCVPISNHLYFYWYRQILGQKVEFLVSFYNNEISEKSEIFDDQFSVERPDGSNFTLKIRSTKLEDSAMYFCASSVVARTKNIQYFGAGTRLSVL.

The rearrangement links TRBV5-1 to TRBJ2-2; 9 bases line up with TRBD1. The germline CDR1 and CDR2 sequences are SGHRS and YFSETQ. Trimming removed 2 bases from V and 6 bases from J; junction bases left unmatched: 11. The CDR3 is 17 residues long. The CDR3 loop reads CASSFRSGTGLSGELFF. The CDR3, as DNA: TGCGCCAGCAGCTTTAGAAGTGGGACAGGGTTATCCGGGGAGCTGTTTTTT.

The V gene is TRBV5-4, the J gene TRBJ1-1; D remains unclear. Trimming left V 0 bases short and J 4 bases short, with 13 bases between. This CDR3 comprises 15 residues. Looked up from germline, CDR1 is SGHNT and CDR2 is YYREEE (reference sequence). The CDR3 loop is CASSLETRLGTEAFF. DNA for the CDR3: TGTGCCAGCAGCTTGGAGACAAGACTAGGCACTGAAGCTTTCTTT.

The rearrangement links TRBV5-1 to TRBJ1-2; possible D gene TRBD1, 6 bases. Per the germline V gene, CDR1 is SGHRS and CDR2 is YFSETQ. Between the trimmed V and J ends, which lost 0 bases and 6 bases, there was a span of 12 bases. This CDR3 is 14 amino acids long. The CDR3 loop is CASSLGGGLNGYTF. The CDR3 DNA sequence: TGCGCCAGCAGCTTGGGCGGGGGGCTCAATGGCTACACCTTC.